The 9 T cell receptor beta chains below come from one sample, sequenced in a study of vaccination and CD4 T cells after COVID-19. An Oncomine TCR Beta short-read assay was used to sequence the DNA from cultured CD4+ T cells. TCRdb re-derived calls from the PCR reads in MiXCR, one entry per CDR3 protein. The table shows 15,000 to 20,000 distinct CDR3 sequences, with under 40% occurring only once. Treatment denoted: approximately nine-day PBMC culture with coronavirus spike peptide pools or control peptides (ViraFEST assay). These receptors are not linked to any known antigen. Sequenced input: cultured CD4+ T cells from blood. The receptors here all came from a human donor with COVID-19.

The chain carries TRBV20-1 and TRBJ1-2, with D possibly matching TRBD1 (5 bases). The CDR3 runs 18 residues. Trimming pared 3 bases from V and 3 bases from J, leaving 26 bases between. Germline assignment: CDR1 DFQATT and CDR2 SNEGSKA (reference sequence). CDR3 DNA: TGCAGTGCTAGTCGCGCAAAGGGGAGGAGCGCGTTCCACTATGGCTACACCTTC. Translation: CSASRAKGRSAFHYGYTF.

This clonotype has a handful of counts. The chain carries TRBV11-3 and TRBJ2-3, with no clear D. Looked up from germline, CDR1 is SGHNT and CDR2 is YENEEA. This CDR3 is 14 amino acids long. Trimming took off 4 bases at V and 9 bases at J, with 17 bases between the two ends. The CDR3 coding sequence is TGTGCCAGCAGCTCCTCCCCGACTTCGCCCACGCAGTATTTT. It encodes CASSSSPTSPTQYF.

The rearrangement links TRBV6-1 to TRBJ1-2; 7 bases match TRBD1. This CDR3 is built from 16 residues. V lost 6 bases, J lost 2 bases, and 12 bases stayed unmatched. Germline CDR1 MNHNS, CDR2 SASEGT. The CDR3 region is CASSAPGYRGNYGYTF. The CDR3 DNA is TGTGCCAGCAGCGCCCCAGGGTACAGGGGAAACTATGGCTACACCTTC.

The chain carries TRBV19 and TRBJ1-3; the D is unclear. V lost 0 bases, J lost 15 bases, and 15 bases lay in between. The CDR3 sequence is 13 residues long. CDR1 LNHDA and CDR2 SQIVND come from the germline V gene (reference sequence). The CDR3 loop reads CASSIDGPVPSYF. The CDR3 nucleotides read TGTGCCAGTAGTATAGATGGGCCCGTACCTTCATATTTT.

In its sample, this clonotype was seen a few times. This sequence joins TRBV11-3 and TRBJ2-5; perhaps D is TRBD1 or TRBD2 (6 bases each). V was cut by 3 bases and J by 5 bases, with 13 bases left in between. Germline loops: CDR1 SGHNT, CDR2 YENEEA. This CDR3 is built from 14 residues. The CDR3 DNA sequence: TGTGCCAGCAGCTTCACAGGGCGGGGTGAGACCCAGTACTTC. Amino acid sequence: CASSFTGRGETQYF.

This chain connects TRBV4-1 to TRBJ2-1, with 11 bases lining up with TRBD2. This CDR3 comprises 17 residues. Trimming took 1 base from V and 2 from J; bases not matched to a gene: 4. Germline CDR1 is MGHRA and CDR2 is YSYEKL. The DNA of the CDR3 is TGCGCCAGCAGCCAAGGGGTGACTAGCGGGGCCTACAATGAGCAGTTCTTC. Protein sequence: CASSQGVTSGAYNEQFF.

The chain uses TRBV7-8 and TRBJ2-3, with 8 positions matching TRBD2. Germline V CDR1 and CDR2: SGHVS, FQNEAQ. Germline trimming cut 0 bases from V and 3 bases from J; bases unmatched to any gene: 8. The CDR3 spans 17 residues. This chain's CDR3 is CASSLARRGGHTDTQYF. For the CDR3, the DNA is TGTGCCAGCAGCTTAGCAAGACGGGGGGGCCATACAGATACGCAGTATTTT.

This clonotype was observed a handful of times. This CDR3 reads CASSDLGALTSNQPQHF. CDR3 in DNA: TGTGCCAGCAGTGACTTGGGGGCACTTACTAGCAATCAGCCCCAGCATTTT. V and J are TRBV6-1 and TRBJ1-5; tentative D call: TRBD1 (6 bases). Germline V CDR1 and CDR2: MNHNS, SASEGT. The CDR3 sequence is 17 residues long. V was clipped by 3 bases and J by 0 bases, with 15 bases between them.

The genes are TRBV24-1 and TRBJ2-3; D possibly matches TRBD1 or TRBD2 (6 bases each). The CDR3 has 14 amino acids. From germline, CDR1 is KGHDR and CDR2 SFDVKD. V was shortened by 5 bases and J by 5 bases, with 13 bases between the two germline ends. The DNA for the CDR3 is TGTGCCACCAGTGGCTGGGGGGCGGGAGATACGCAGTATTTT. Translating gives CATSGWGAGDTQYF.